The 24 T cell receptor beta chains below come from one sample, sequenced in a study of T cell changes during pregnancy in multiple sclerosis. The table came from immunoSEQ multiplex PCR; TCRdb's copy has only in-frame clones and leaves some out. The repertoire holds 85,000 to 100,000 clones, with around 92% as singletons. The source material was peripheral blood, sampled after pregnancy. These receptors came from a female donor with multiple sclerosis, enrolled in a pregnancy study.

This chain joins TRBV2 and TRBJ2-6; D is perhaps TRBD1 (5 bases). Per the germline V gene, CDR1 is SNHLY and CDR2 is FYNNEI. V lost 9 bases to trimming and J lost 3 bases, with 12 bases between them. CDR3 size: 14 residues. The CDR3 coding sequence is TGTGCCAGACGAGACAGTCATGGGGCCAACGTCCTGACTTTC. It is translated as CARRDSHGANVLTF.

CDR3 amino acids: CASSLRDYYGYTF. In DNA form, the CDR3 reads TGTGCCAGCAGCTTACGGGACTACTATGGCTACACCTTC. The V call is TRBV7-9, the J call TRBJ1-2; a possible D gene is TRBD1 (5 bases). V was clipped by 2 bases and J by 3 bases, with 7 bases between them. CDR3 size: 13 residues. Germline V gives CDR1 SEHNR, CDR2 FQNEAQ (reference sequence).

The V and J genes are TRBV5-6 and TRBJ2-1; the D gene is possibly TRBD2 (7 bases). Germline V gives CDR1 SGHDT, CDR2 YYEEEE. The germline V and J ends were trimmed by 4 bases and 13 bases, with 12 bases remaining between them. The length of the CDR3 is 11 residues. The CDR3 DNA follows: TGTGCCAGCAGCCGGCGGGGGCCACAGTTCTTC. This encodes CASSRRGPQFF.

The chain combines TRBV19 with TRBJ2-5; TRBD2 aligns across 7 bases. CDR1 is LNHDA and CDR2 is SQIVND in the germline V gene (reference sequence). Unmatched junction bases numbered 9, after V lost 1 base and J lost 4 bases. CDR3 length equals 16 residues. The CDR3 coding sequence is TGTGCCAGTAGTATAGCTCGGGGGGTATCGGGAGAGACCCAGTACTTC. Protein sequence: CASSIARGVSGETQYF.

This clone has just one count. The chain carries TRBV11-2 and TRBJ2-7, with 11 bases identical to TRBD2. With 8 bases clipped from V and 5 bases from J, the junction kept 14 bases outside the gene matches. CDR1 and CDR2 from the germline V gene are SGHAT and FQNNGV. This CDR3 spans 16 amino acids. CDR3 region: CASRRLAGHTRHEQYF. CDR3 DNA sequence: TGTGCCAGCCGACGACTAGCGGGACATACACGCCACGAGCAGTACTTC.

The gene calls are TRBV20-1 and TRBJ1-1, with a possible D match to TRBD1 (5 bases). This CDR3 region has 11 residues. Trimming cost V 0 bases and J 7 bases, with 6 bases left between them. Germline V gives CDR1 DFQATT, CDR2 SNEGSKA (reference sequence). The CDR3 loop is CSARERGEAFF. The CDR3 nucleotides read TGCAGTGCTAGAGAAAGGGGTGAAGCTTTCTTT.

The rearrangement uses TRBV5-1 and TRBJ2-1, with 7 positions matching TRBD2. J gave up 5 bases and V 2 bases, and 7 bases lay outside the gene matches. The CDR3 runs to 15 residues. Germline values: CDR1 SGHRS, CDR2 YFSETQ. In DNA form, the CDR3 reads TGCGCCAGCAGCTTTTCGGGAGGTGGGGACAATGAGCAGTTCTTC. This codes for CASSFSGGGDNEQFF.

V is TRBV5-1 and J is TRBJ2-7; 7 positions agree with TRBD2. This CDR3 has 14 amino acids. The V gene end was trimmed by 7 bases and the J gene end by 0 bases; junction bases not matched to a gene: 7. Germline loops: CDR1 SGHRS, CDR2 YFSETQ. As DNA, the CDR3 is TGCGCCAGCGGCTGGGGGGGGTCCTCCTACGAGCAGTACTTC. It translates to CASGWGGSSYEQYF.

This clone was observed a single time. The chain has TRBV27 and TRBJ1-1; D unclear. Germline lookup yields CDR1 MNHEY and CDR2 SMNVEV (reference sequence). This CDR3 comprises 19 residues. V was pared by 0 bases and J by 0 bases, with 20 bases between. CDR3 region: CASSLSAISPRWMNTEAFF. The DNA of the CDR3 is TGTGCCAGCAGTTTATCGGCCATTTCCCCTAGGTGGATGAACACTGAAGCTTTCTTT.

The rearrangement uses TRBV7-9 and TRBJ2-5; the D gene is possibly TRBD2 (6 bases). The germline V gene encodes CDR1 SEHNR and CDR2 FQNEAQ (reference sequence). CDR3 length equals 15 residues. Deletions cut 1 base from V and 5 bases from J, with 14 bases between. The CDR3 is CASSLDGAGWETQYF. The CDR3 region has the DNA TGTGCCAGCAGCTTAGATGGGGCGGGGTGGGAGACCCAGTACTTC.

The V and J genes are TRBV19 and TRBJ1-2, with 7 bases fitting TRBD1. The CDR3 runs 14 residues. In germline, CDR1 is LNHDA, CDR2 SQIVND (reference sequence). V lost 10 bases and J lost 2; bases outside the gene matches: 10. This chain's CDR3 is CATRGDRENYGYTF. Written as DNA, the CDR3 is TGTGCCACCCGAGGGGACAGAGAAAACTATGGCTACACCTTC.

This chain uses TRBV2 with TRBJ2-2; TRBD2 matches 10 bases. V shed 6 bases, J shed 4 bases, and the junction held 8 bases outside the gene matches. There are 16 residues in the CDR3. Germline CDR1 SNHLY, CDR2 FYNNEI. CDR3 region: CASRFERGGITGELFF. The CDR3 DNA reads TGTGCCAGCAGGTTCGAGCGGGGGGGCATCACCGGGGAGCTGTTTTTT.

This chain joins TRBV7-8 and TRBJ2-1; D is undetermined. Germline assignment: CDR1 SGHVS and CDR2 FQNEAQ. CDR3 size: 15 residues. V dropped 3 bases and J dropped 0 bases, with 9 bases sitting between them. The CDR3 region has the DNA TGTGCCAGCAGCTTCGGTTTTGGCTCCTACAATGAGCAGTTCTTC. The encoded protein is CASSFGFGSYNEQFF. The full variable domain, completed using reference TRBV7-8 and TRBJ2-1, is GAGVSQSPRYKVAKRGQDVALRCDPISGHVSLFWYQQALGQGPEFLTYFQNEAQLDKSGLPSDRFFAERPEGSVSTLKIQRTQQEDSAVYLCASSFGFGSYNEQFFGPGTRLTVL.

The chain carries TRBV5-1 and TRBJ2-1; D remains ambiguous. V was pared by 6 bases and J by 3 bases, with 16 bases between. CDR3 length: 15 residues. The germline V gene has CDR1 SGHRS and CDR2 YFSETQ. The CDR3: CASTLTPSDYNEQFF. The CDR3 region has the DNA TGCGCCAGCACCCTAACTCCGAGCGACTACAATGAGCAGTTCTTC.

This clone was detected only once. The chain combines TRBV7-9 with TRBJ1-2, with a possible D match to TRBD1 (5 bases). The CDR3 runs to 13 residues. V lost 5 bases and J 4 bases, leaving 11 bases between the germline ends. The germline CDR1 and CDR2 sequences are SEHNR and FQNEAQ (reference sequence). CDR3 amino acids: CASSRTGVYGYTF. CDR3 in DNA: TGTGCCAGCAGCCGAACAGGCGTCTATGGCTACACCTTC.

The chain couples TRBV30 to TRBJ2-5; TRBD1 agrees at 7 bases. Looked up from germline, CDR1 is GTSNPN and CDR2 is SVGIG (reference sequence). Trimming cost V 2 bases and J 5 bases; bases outside gene matches: 8. CDR3 length: 14 amino acids. CDR3 DNA: TGTGCCTGGAGTTATCGTAGGGGGCCTGAGACCCAGTACTTC. This encodes CAWSYRRGPETQYF.

The gene calls are TRBV5-1 and TRBJ1-2; 7 nucleotides line up with TRBD1. Germline values: CDR1 SGHRS, CDR2 YFSETQ. The ends lost 5 bases at V and 4 bases at J; junction bases unmatched: 11. The CDR3 contains 15 residues. The DNA of the CDR3 is TGCGCCAGCAGACCTACCGGGACAGAGTTCTATGGCTACACCTTC. Amino acid sequence: CASRPTGTEFYGYTF. Combining the CDR3 with reference TRBV5-1 and TRBJ1-2 gives the whole variable domain KAGVTQTPRYLIKTRGQQVTLSCSPISGHRSVSWYQQTPGQGLQFLFEYFSETQRNKGNFPGRFSGRQFSNSRSEMNVSTLELGDSALYLCASRPTGTEFYGYTFGSGTRLTVV.

CDR3 nucleotide sequence: TGCGCCAGCGTCCGGGACAGGGGGCTCGGGGCTGAGCAGTTCTTC. Encoded protein: CASVRDRGLGAEQFF. V and J are TRBV5-1 and TRBJ2-1; 12 nucleotides align to TRBD1. The CDR3 spans 15 residues. J lost 9 bases, V lost 7 bases, and 11 bases had no gene match. The germline gives CDR1 SGHRS, CDR2 YFSETQ. Combining the CDR3 with reference TRBV5-1 and TRBJ2-1 gives the whole variable domain KAGVTQTPRYLIKTRGQQVTLSCSPISGHRSVSWYQQTPGQGLQFLFEYFSETQRNKGNFPGRFSGRQFSNSRSEMNVSTLELGDSALYLCASVRDRGLGAEQFFGPGTRLTVL.

The V and J genes are TRBV27 and TRBJ2-7, with TRBD1 as a possible D gene (6 bases). This CDR3 comprises 14 residues. V was cut by 4 bases and J by 8 bases, with 18 bases left in between. The germline V gene has CDR1 MNHEY and CDR2 SMNVEV (reference sequence). CDR3: CASSSRDTRFQQYF. CDR3 nucleotide sequence: TGTGCCAGCAGTTCCCGGGACACCCGTTTCCAGCAGTACTTC.

This sequence joins TRBV2 and TRBJ1-2, with D hard to call. V lost 4 bases and J lost 0, with 6 bases in between. This CDR3 is built from 13 residues. Germline values: CDR1 SNHLY, CDR2 FYNNEI. Here the CDR3 DNA reads TGTGCCAGCAGTGTAAGAGCTAACTATGGCTACACCTTC. It specifies CASSVRANYGYTF. Together with reference TRBV2 and TRBJ1-2, the CDR3 gives the full variable domain: EPEVTQTPSHQVTQMGQEVILRCVPISNHLYFYWYRQILGQKVEFLVSFYNNEISEKSEIFDDQFSVERPDGSNFTLKIRSTKLEDSAMYFCASSVRANYGYTFGSGTRLTVV.

As regards this clone: The junction departs from germline at one end; a sequencing error may be responsible. The chain is built from TRBV7-8 and TRBJ2-7, with D maybe TRBD1 (6 bases). The germline V gene encodes CDR1 SGHVS and CDR2 FQNEAQ. CDR3 length: 15 amino acids. CDR3 sequence (DNA): TGTGCCAGCAGGTTAGCTGGGGGCCACTCCTACGAGCAGTACTTC. It yields the protein CASRLAGGHSYEQYF.

The CDR3 coding sequence is TGTGCCATCAGTGAGGAGGGAGGGACTGAAGGCTACACCTTC. Protein sequence: CAISEEGGTEGYTF. The V and J genes are TRBV10-3 and TRBJ1-2; a possible D gene is TRBD1 (5 bases). With 2 bases removed from V and 8 bases from J, the gap between germline ends came to 15 bases. The germline V gene has CDR1 ENHRY and CDR2 SYGVKD. The CDR3 contains 14 residues.

CDR3 in amino acids: CASSLWGQGEKETQYF. The CDR3 DNA sequence: TGTGCCAGCAGTTTATGGGGACAGGGGGAGAAAGAGACCCAGTACTTC. The chain uses TRBV27 and TRBJ2-5, with 11 bases matching TRBD1. The junction had 4 bases not matched to a gene; V was cut back by 1 base and J by 3 bases. Germline CDR1 MNHEY, CDR2 SMNVEV (reference sequence). The CDR3 consists of 16 residues.

This chain joins TRBV6-5 and TRBJ1-2, with 7 bases matching TRBD1. With 2 bases clipped from V and 6 bases from J, the junction kept 6 bases outside the gene matches. This CDR3 spans 14 amino acids. Germline CDR1 and CDR2: MNHEY and SVGAGI. Here the CDR3 reads CASSYAGTADGYTF. The CDR3 coding sequence is TGTGCCAGCAGTTACGCAGGGACAGCAGATGGCTACACCTTC.